The 21 T cell receptor beta chains reported below all come from one sample, sequenced in a study of T cells after yellow fever vaccination. A single record per CDR3 protein comes from TCRdb applying MiXCR to the 5' RACE reads. Of hundreds of thousands of distinct CDR3 sequences in the sample, approximately 6% are singletons; the top ten hold approximately 15%. This sample comprised PBMCs, obtained 5 days after the yellow fever booster vaccination. These receptors were taken from a man aged 30 to 45 who received the YFV17D yellow fever vaccine.

This clonotype has just a few counts. The chain joins TRBV7-9 to TRBJ2-1, with a tentative D call TRBD2 (6 bases). The CDR3 covers 13 residues. Germline-derived CDR1 and CDR2 are SEHNR and FQNEAQ (reference sequence). The V end lost 6 bases, the J end lost 7 bases, and 13 bases lay between the germline ends. The CDR3 reads CASRPLRGNEQFF. Written as DNA, the CDR3 is TGTGCCAGCAGGCCGCTTCGGGGGAATGAGCAGTTCTTC.

There are many counts of this clonotype. The gene calls are TRBV29-1 and TRBJ2-2; D is ambiguous. V gave up 5 bases and J gave up 1 base, with 8 bases separating them. The CDR3 loop spans 13 amino acids. Germline loops: CDR1 SQVTM, CDR2 ANQGSEA. The CDR3 DNA reads TGCAGCGTTAAGGACGGGAACACCGGGGAGCTGTTTTTT. Encoded protein: CSVKDGNTGELFF.

CDR3 protein: CASSLSFGDHNIQYF. For the CDR3, the DNA is TGTGCCAGCAGCTTAAGCTTTGGGGATCACAACATTCAGTACTTC. The gene calls are TRBV7-3 and TRBJ2-4, with D hard to call. The CDR3 contains 15 residues. Deletions cut 1 base from V and 7 bases from J, with 14 bases between. In germline, CDR1 is SGHTA, CDR2 FQGTGA.

This clonotype was counted once. At one end the junction does not follow the germline gene, possibly because of a read error. The chain employs TRBV20-1 and TRBJ2-3; 9 bases are shared with TRBD2. The CDR3 extends over 14 amino acids. Germline lookup yields CDR1 DFQATT and CDR2 SNEGSKA (reference sequence). The CDR3 DNA is TGCAGTGCTTTAGCGGGAGCTGGCACAGATATGCAGTATTTT. Translating gives CSALAGAGTDMQYF.

This clonotype was seen only a few times. The J gene is TRBJ2-5, the V gene TRBV18, with a weak D call TRBD2 (6 bases). This CDR3 is 14 amino acids long. Trimming removed 3 bases from V and 4 bases from J, with 12 bases in between. The V gene's germline CDR1 is KGHSH and CDR2 LQKENI. CDR3 protein: CASSPREPRETQYF. The DNA for the CDR3 is TGTGCCAGCTCACCTCGGGAGCCTAGAGAGACCCAGTACTTC.

This sequence joins TRBV9 and TRBJ2-5; D not resolved. This CDR3 is 14 amino acids long. In germline, CDR1 is SGDLS, CDR2 YYNGEE. V was cut by 3 bases and J by 5 bases, with 14 bases left in between. This CDR3 reads CASSANIAPETQYF. The CDR3 coding sequence is TGTGCCAGCAGCGCCAATATAGCCCCCGAGACCCAGTACTTC.

The table lists this clonotype with many counts. J is TRBJ2-5 and V is TRBV18, with D perhaps TRBD2 (6 bases). V gave up 6 bases and J gave up 4 bases, with 21 bases separating them. The CDR3 is 16 residues long. Germline values: CDR1 KGHSH, CDR2 LQKENI. For the CDR3, the DNA is TGTGCCAGCTCGCCCGCCGGGGGAATAAGGAGAGAGACCCAGTACTTC. As protein: CASSPAGGIRRETQYF.

This chain links TRBV30 with TRBJ2-5; D gene ambiguous. The V gene lost 6 bases and the J gene lost 1 base, with 12 bases spanning the gap. The CDR3 runs 13 residues. CDR1 GTSNPN and CDR2 SVGIG come from the germline V gene (reference sequence). The chain's CDR3 is CACRRVAQETQYF. The DNA for the CDR3 is TGTGCCTGCCGACGGGTGGCCCAAGAGACCCAGTACTTC.

The chain is built from TRBV10-2 and TRBJ2-2; 14 bases are shared with TRBD2. V was clipped by 6 bases and J by 4 bases; unmatched bases: 4. CDR3 length: 16 amino acids. CDR1 is WSHSY, CDR2 SAAADI, per germline. CDR3 sequence reads: CASRGLAGASTGELFF. The DNA for the CDR3 is TGCGCCAGCAGGGGACTAGCGGGAGCTTCCACCGGGGAGCTGTTTTTT.

This clonotype was counted at least ten times. The V call is TRBV21-1, the J call TRBJ2-1; TRBD2, the table's D call, was not compared with the DNA. TRBV21-1 is shown as a pseudogene. The CDR3 loop spans 18 amino acids. This chain's CDR3 is CASSTRGLRGNSYNEQFF. In DNA form, the CDR3 reads TGTGCCAGCAGCACGCGGGGTTTACGTGGTAACTCCTACAATGAGCAGTTCTTC.

The chain recombines TRBV12-3 or TRBV12-4 with TRBJ2-2; 8 bases map to TRBD1. CDR3 length: 12 residues. With V trimmed by 7 bases and J by 8 bases, 3 bases remained unmatched. The CDR3 DNA reads TGTGCCAGCACGACAGGGGTGGGGGAGCTGTTTTTT. Translation: CASTTGVGELFF.

In this sample, this clonotype turned up many times. The J gene is TRBJ2-5, the V gene TRBV5-1, with 10 bases fitting TRBD2. CDR3 size: 16 residues. Germline values: CDR1 SGHRS, CDR2 YFSETQ. V dropped 2 bases and J dropped 2; count of bases not matched to a gene: 6. CDR3 nucleotides: TGCGCCAGCAGCTTTGCACCTAGCGGGGGACAAGAGACCCAGTACTTC. It specifies CASSFAPSGGQETQYF.

This clonotype was seen only a few times. The J gene is TRBJ2-3, the V gene TRBV18; TRBD1 aligns across 7 bases. J gave up 0 bases and V 5 bases, and 5 bases lay outside the gene matches. The CDR3 extends over 15 amino acids. CDR1 and CDR2 (germline): KGHSH, LQKENI. The CDR3 protein is CASSMGQLSTDTQYF. CDR3 bases: TGTGCCAGCTCAATGGGACAGCTTAGCACAGATACGCAGTATTTT. Using reference TRBV18 and TRBJ2-3 for the parts outside the CDR3, the full variable domain is NAGVMQNPRHLVRRRGQEARLRCSPMKGHSHVYWYRQLPEEGLKFMVYLQKENIIDESGMPKERFSAEFPKEGPSILRIQQVVRGDSAAYFCASSMGQLSTDTQYFGPGTRLTVL.

In this sample, this clonotype turned up many times. The chain recombines TRBV28 with TRBJ2-1, with no clear D. The CDR3 runs to 14 residues. V dropped 7 bases and J dropped 0 bases, with 10 bases sitting between them. Germline assignment: CDR1 MDHEN and CDR2 SYDVKM. The CDR3 DNA sequence: TGTGCCAGCAACCGACACGCCTCCTACAATGAGCAGTTCTTC. Encoded protein: CASNRHASYNEQFF.

Ten or more counts support this clonotype. The rearrangement uses TRBV28 and TRBJ2-2; D may be TRBD1 (7 bases). Trimming removed 2 bases at V and 3 bases at J, with 16 bases between. The CDR3 has 17 amino acids. Germline V gene data show CDR1 as MDHEN and CDR2 as SYDVKM. CDR3 in amino acids: CASSLTWTGGDTGELFF. CDR3 DNA sequence: TGTGCCAGCAGTTTAACCTGGACAGGCGGGGACACCGGGGAGCTGTTTTTT.

This clonotype was seen only a few times. CDR3 in amino acids: CASSQSYWTGDHSGANVLTF. CDR3 nucleotides: TGTGCCAGCAGCCAATCTTATTGGACAGGGGACCACTCTGGGGCCAACGTCCTGACTTTC. This chain uses TRBV3-1 with TRBJ2-6, with 9 positions matching TRBD1. V was pared by 2 bases and J by 0 bases, with 11 bases of the junction left unmatched. Germline V gene sequence: CDR1 LGHDT, CDR2 YNNKEL (reference sequence). The CDR3 has 20 residues.

This clonotype was counted at least ten times. The V gene is TRBV24-1, the J gene TRBJ2-1, with D tentatively TRBD1 (6 bases). Germline V gives CDR1 KGHDR, CDR2 SFDVKD. CDR3 size: 15 residues. V gave up 5 bases and J gave up 2 bases, with 12 bases separating them. In DNA, the CDR3 is TGTGCCACCAGTGGCCCAGGGGCAACCTACAATGAGCAGTTCTTC. It encodes CATSGPGATYNEQFF.

At least ten counts were recorded for this clonotype. V gene TRBV12-3 or TRBV12-4 combines with J gene TRBJ2-3, with a possible D match to TRBD1 (6 bases). This CDR3 has 16 amino acids. Trimming took off 7 bases at V and 6 bases at J, with 23 bases between the two ends. CDR3 in DNA: TGTGCCAGCACCCCGGACAGCTTACAGCTTGGGGATACGCAGTATTTT. Amino acids: CASTPDSLQLGDTQYF.

The chain carries TRBV3-1 and TRBJ2-5; D remains ambiguous. The CDR3 totals 14 residues. The V end lost 4 bases, the J end lost 2 bases, and 11 bases lay between the germline ends. CDR1 and CDR2 from the germline V gene are LGHDT and YNNKEL (reference sequence). For the CDR3, the DNA is TGTGCCAGCAGCCGGACGGTACATCAAGAGACCCAGTACTTC. This translates into CASSRTVHQETQYF.

This clonotype was observed at least ten times. The chain couples TRBV5-1 to TRBJ2-1, with 10 bases that match TRBD1. The CDR3 contains 16 residues. CDR1 and CDR2 (germline): SGHRS, YFSETQ. V shed 5 bases and J 9 bases; nucleotides not matched to a gene: 14. The DNA of the CDR3 is TGCGCCAGCAGTGCACCCATAGGGACAGGGGATAGTGAGCAGTTCTTC. The encoded protein is CASSAPIGTGDSEQFF.

This clonotype was seen only a few times. The chain uses TRBV19 and TRBJ2-7, with TRBD1 matching 7 bases. Germline loops: CDR1 LNHDA, CDR2 SQIVND (reference sequence). This CDR3 is 17 amino acids long. Germline trimming cut 5 bases from V and 2 bases from J; bases unmatched to any gene: 15. In DNA form, the CDR3 reads TGTGCCAGTAGTCCCATAACAGGGGAATTGTCCCCCTACGAGCAGTACTTC. It translates to CASSPITGELSPYEQYF. Full variable domain (missing parts from reference TRBV19 and TRBJ2-7): DGGITQSPKYLFRKEGQNVTLSCEQNLNHDAMYWYRQDPGQGLRLIYYSQIVNDFQKGDIAEGYSVSREKKESFPLTVTSAQKNPTAFYLCASSPITGELSPYEQYFGPGTRLTVT.